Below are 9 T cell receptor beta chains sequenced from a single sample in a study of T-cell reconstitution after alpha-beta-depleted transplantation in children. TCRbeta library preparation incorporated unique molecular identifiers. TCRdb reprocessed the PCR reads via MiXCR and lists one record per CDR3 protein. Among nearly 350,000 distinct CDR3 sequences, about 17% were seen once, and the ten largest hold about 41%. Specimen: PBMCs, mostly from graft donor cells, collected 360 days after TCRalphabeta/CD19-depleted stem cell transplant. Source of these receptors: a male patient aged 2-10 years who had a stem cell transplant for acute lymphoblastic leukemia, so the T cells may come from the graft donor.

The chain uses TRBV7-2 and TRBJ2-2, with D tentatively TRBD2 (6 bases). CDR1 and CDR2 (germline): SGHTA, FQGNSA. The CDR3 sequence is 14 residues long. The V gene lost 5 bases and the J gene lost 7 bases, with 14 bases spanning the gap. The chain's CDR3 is CASSPGLTSGELFF. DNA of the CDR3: TGTGCCAGCAGCCCGGGACTTACCAGCGGGGAGCTGTTTTTT.

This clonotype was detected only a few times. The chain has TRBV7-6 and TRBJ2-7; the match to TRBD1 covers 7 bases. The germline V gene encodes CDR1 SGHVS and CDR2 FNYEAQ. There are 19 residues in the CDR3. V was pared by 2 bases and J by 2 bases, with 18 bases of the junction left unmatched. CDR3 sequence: CASSLHPQGLGSTPYEQYF. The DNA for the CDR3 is TGTGCCAGCAGCTTACACCCACAGGGGTTGGGTAGTACTCCCTACGAGCAGTACTTC.

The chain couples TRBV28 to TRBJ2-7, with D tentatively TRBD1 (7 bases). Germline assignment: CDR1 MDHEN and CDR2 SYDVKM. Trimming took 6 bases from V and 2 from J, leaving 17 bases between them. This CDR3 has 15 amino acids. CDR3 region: CASSWRGPSAYEQYF. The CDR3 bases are TGTGCCAGCAGCTGGAGGGGGCCATCCGCCTACGAGCAGTACTTC. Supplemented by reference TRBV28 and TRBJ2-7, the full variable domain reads DVKVTQSSRYLVKRTGEKVFLECVQDMDHENMFWYRQDPGLGLRLIYFSYDVKMKEKGDIPEGYSVSREKKERFSLILESASTNQTSMYLCASSWRGPSAYEQYFGPGTRLTVT.

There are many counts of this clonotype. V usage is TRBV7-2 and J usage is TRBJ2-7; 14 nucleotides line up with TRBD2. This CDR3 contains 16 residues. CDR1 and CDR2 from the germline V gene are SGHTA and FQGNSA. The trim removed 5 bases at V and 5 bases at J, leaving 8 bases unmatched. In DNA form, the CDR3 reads TGTGCCAGCAGCGAAGCGGGACTAGCGGGAGTAAACGAGCAGTACTTC. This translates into CASSEAGLAGVNEQYF.

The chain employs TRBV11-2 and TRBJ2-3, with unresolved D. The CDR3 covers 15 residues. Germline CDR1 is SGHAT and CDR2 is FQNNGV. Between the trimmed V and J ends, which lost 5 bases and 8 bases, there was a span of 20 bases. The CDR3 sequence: CASSRDQVPTGTQYF. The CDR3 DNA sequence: TGTGCCAGCAGCCGTGACCAAGTTCCGACGGGTACGCAGTATTTT.

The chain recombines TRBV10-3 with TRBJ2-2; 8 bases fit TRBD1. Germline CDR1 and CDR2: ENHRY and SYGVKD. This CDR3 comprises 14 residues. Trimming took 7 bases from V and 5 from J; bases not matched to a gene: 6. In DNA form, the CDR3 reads TGTGCCATCACGGGGACAGGCGCAACCGGGGAGCTGTTTTTT. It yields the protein CAITGTGATGELFF.

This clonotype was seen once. As DNA, the CDR3 is TGCGCCAGCAGCCAGGCCAATTCACCCCTCCACTTT. It translates to CASSQANSPLHF. The J gene is TRBJ1-6, the V gene TRBV4-3; no reliable D call. Deletions cut 3 bases from V and 7 bases from J, with 4 bases between. Germline lookup yields CDR1 LGHNA and CDR2 YSLEER. The CDR3 is 12 residues long.

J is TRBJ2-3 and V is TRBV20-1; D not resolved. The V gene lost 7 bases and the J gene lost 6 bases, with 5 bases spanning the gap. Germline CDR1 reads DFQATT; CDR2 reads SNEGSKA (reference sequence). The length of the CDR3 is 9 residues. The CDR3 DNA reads TGCAGTGACGGGGATACGCAGTATTTT. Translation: CSDGDTQYF.

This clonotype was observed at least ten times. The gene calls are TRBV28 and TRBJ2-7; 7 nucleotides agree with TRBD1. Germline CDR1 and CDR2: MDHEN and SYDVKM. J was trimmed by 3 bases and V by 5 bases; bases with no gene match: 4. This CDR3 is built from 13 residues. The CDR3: CASSPGTDYEQYF. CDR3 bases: TGTGCCAGCAGTCCGGGGACAGACTACGAGCAGTACTTC.